One and the same sample provided the 27 T cell receptor beta chains below, sequenced in a study of T cells in Graves' hyperthyroidism and ophthalmopathy (dated by TCRdb to between 2019 and 2020). Library preparation employed multiplex PCR. Sequencer: Illumina HiSeq 2000. The TCR beta CDR3 regions were amplified from the RNA transcripts. For the first round of RT-PCR on the TCR CDR3, the HTBI primer set was used together with the Qiagen OneStep RT-PCR kit. In TCRdb, the public reads were trimmed at Q25 with fastp and aligned with MiXCR, with productive beta chains retained. Rows merge per CDR3 protein into single entries with the most common DNA and genes. This sample holds a few hundred thousand distinct CDR3 sequences; about a sixth were observed only once. The ten top clones hold roughly 3% of the sample. The specimen sequenced was blood. The origin of the receptors is a woman between 40 and 50 years old with Graves' ophthalmopathy.

The rearrangement uses TRBV18 and TRBJ2-7; D possibly corresponds to TRBD2 (5 bases). Trimming stripped 0 bases from V and 7 bases from J, with 10 bases between. The CDR3 is made up of 13 amino acids. CDR1 and CDR2 from the germline V gene are KGHSH and LQKENI. The DNA of the CDR3 is TGTGCCAGCTCACCACCACTAGGGCGAGAGCAGTACTTC. Residues: CASSPPLGREQYF.

This clonotype was observed at least ten times. This chain connects TRBV2 to TRBJ1-1; D is undetermined. The CDR3 consists of 15 residues. Germline V lookup: CDR1 SNHLY, CDR2 FYNNEI. The V end was cut by 9 bases, the J end by 0 bases, with 17 bases between. This CDR3 is CASKPETTMNTEAFF. In nucleotides, the CDR3 is TGTGCCAGTAAGCCCGAAACGACCATGAACACTGAAGCTTTCTTT.

This clonotype was recorded at least ten times. The chain carries TRBV12-3 or TRBV12-4 and TRBJ2-7; D uncertain. Trimming cost V 1 base and J 1 base, with 8 bases left between them. This CDR3 contains 14 residues. In nucleotides, the CDR3 is TGTGCCAGCAGTTTAGGTGGAGTGTCCTACGAGCAGTACTTC. Its translation: CASSLGGVSYEQYF.

The genes are TRBV6-1 and TRBJ1-1; 9 bases agree with TRBD1. V shed 4 bases, J shed 3 bases, and the junction held 9 bases outside the gene matches. Per germline, CDR1 MNHNS and CDR2 SASEGT. There are 16 residues in the CDR3. CDR3 in DNA: TGTGCCAGCAGTGCCACAGGGGGCTCATTTTACACTGAAGCTTTCTTT. As protein: CASSATGGSFYTEAFF.

The genes are TRBV6-5 and TRBJ1-2, with D possibly matching TRBD1 (6 bases). In germline, CDR1 is MNHEY, CDR2 SVGAGI. This CDR3 region has 15 residues. The ends were cut back, 0 bases at V and 4 bases at J, with 12 bases in the middle. The DNA for the CDR3 is TGTGCCAGCAGTTACTCAACGGGGGCTCCCTATGGCTACACCTTC. It translates to CASSYSTGAPYGYTF.

There are many counts of this clonotype. This chain connects TRBV28 to TRBJ2-3; TRBD2 matches at 8 bases. Unmatched junction bases numbered 6, after V lost 4 bases and J lost 3 bases. Germline-derived CDR1 and CDR2 are MDHEN and SYDVKM. The CDR3 sequence is 15 residues long. In DNA, the CDR3 is TGTGCCAGCAGTTCAGCGGGAGACGGAACAGATACGCAGTATTTT. It specifies CASSSAGDGTDTQYF.

This clonotype occurred many times. This chain links TRBV30 with TRBJ1-5, with no clear D. The germline V and J ends were trimmed by 0 bases and 4 bases, with 7 bases remaining between them. CDR3 length: 13 residues. CDR1 and CDR2 (germline): GTSNPN, SVGIG (reference sequence). CDR3 protein: CAWSVRQNQPQHF. DNA for the CDR3: TGTGCCTGGAGTGTACGGCAGAATCAGCCCCAGCATTTT.

About this clonotype itself: This sequence may be a read error, since a much larger clone differs from it by one base. The rearrangement links TRBV2 to TRBJ2-1, with a weak D call TRBD1 (6 bases). CDR3 length: 13 residues. Germline CDR1 SNHLY, CDR2 FYNNEI. V was shortened by 9 bases and J by 7 bases, with 16 bases between the two germline ends. The CDR3 loop is CASQGKRGNEQFF. The CDR3 coding sequence is TGTGCCAGTCAAGGAAAAAGGGGGAATGAGCAGTTCTTC. The complete variable domain, with remaining parts taken from reference TRBV2 and TRBJ2-1, reads EPEVTQTPSHQVTQMGQEVILRCVPISNHLYFYWYRQILGQKVEFLVSFYNNEISEKSEIFDDQFSVERPDGSNFTLKIRSTKLEDSAMYFCASQGKRGNEQFFGPGTRLTVL.

This chain links TRBV5-1 with TRBJ2-4, with 11 nucleotides matching TRBD2. CDR3 length: 18 amino acids. V was pared by 3 bases and J by 1 base, with 9 bases of the junction left unmatched. The germline gives CDR1 SGHRS, CDR2 YFSETQ. CDR3 DNA: TGCGCCAGCAGCTCGGGACTAGCGGCCACGTCGGCCAAAAACATTCAGTACTTC. Its translation: CASSSGLAATSAKNIQYF.

This clonotype appeared many times. This rearrangement joins TRBV5-6 to TRBJ2-7, with no clear D. The CDR3 is made up of 14 amino acids. Germline V CDR1 and CDR2: SGHDT, YYEEEE. V dropped 2 bases and J dropped 3 bases, with 12 bases sitting between them. CDR3 protein: CASSFEGSNYEQYF. The DNA for the CDR3 is TGTGCCAGCAGCTTTGAAGGCTCCAACTACGAGCAGTACTTC.

This clonotype turned up a few times. The chain employs TRBV5-4 and TRBJ2-7; D is unresolved. The CDR3 spans 13 residues. Trimming took off 4 bases at V and 0 bases at J, with 8 bases between the two ends. The germline CDR1 and CDR2 sequences are SGHNT and YYREEE (reference sequence). This chain's CDR3 is CASSVAGSYEQYF. The CDR3 bases are TGTGCCAGCAGCGTGGCAGGCTCCTACGAGCAGTACTTC.

Turning to this clonotype: One base away lies a much larger clone, so this may be a sequencing read error. This chain uses TRBV11-2 with TRBJ2-1; TRBD1 matches at 8 bases. Germline CDR1 SGHAT, CDR2 FQNNGV. The CDR3 covers 15 residues. CDR3 bases: TGTGCCAGCGAACCCGATGGACAGGGCTACGATGAGCAGTTCTTC. Encoded protein: CASEPDGQGYDEQFF.

Turning to this clonotype: A much larger clone lies a single base off, so this may be a read error. The CDR3 ends on some other residue instead of the conserved phenylalanine or tryptophan, so this is likely a read error. The chain joins TRBV7-9 to TRBJ2-5; no clear D. V was trimmed by 6 bases and J by 7 bases, leaving 21 bases between them. This CDR3 is built from 15 residues. Germline V lookup: CDR1 SEHNR, CDR2 FQNEAQ (reference sequence). CDR3 amino acids: CASSRLLSAVRTQYI. In DNA, the CDR3 is TGTGCCAGCAGTCGACTCCTCTCGGCGGTCCGGACCCAGTACATC.

This clonotype was seen only once. This rearrangement joins TRBV7-9 to TRBJ2-1; TRBD1 aligns across 7 bases. CDR3 length equals 13 residues. J lost 9 bases, V lost 4 bases, and 6 bases had no gene match. In germline, CDR1 is SEHNR, CDR2 FQNEAQ (reference sequence). The CDR3 DNA reads TGTGCCAGCAGCTCACAGGGGAATGGTGAGCAGTTCTTC. The encoded protein is CASSSQGNGEQFF.

This clonotype was seen repeatedly, ten times or more. For the CDR3, the DNA is TGTGCCTGGAGCGGAGTTGGAGGCGGGGAGCTGTTTTTT. It specifies CAWSGVGGGELFF. The V gene is TRBV30, the J gene TRBJ2-2, with D possibly TRBD2 on 5 matching bases. CDR1 and CDR2 from the germline V gene are GTSNPN and SVGIG (reference sequence). The germline V and J ends were trimmed by 3 bases and 7 bases, with 12 bases remaining between them. This CDR3 comprises 13 residues.

In its sample, this clonotype was seen many times. The chain uses TRBV7-9 and TRBJ2-7; 9 positions match TRBD1. The germline gives CDR1 SEHNR, CDR2 FQNEAQ (reference sequence). This CDR3 has 15 residues. V shed 4 bases and J 5 bases; nucleotides not matched to a gene: 9. The CDR3 reads CASSSNRGQWDEQYF. CDR3 in DNA: TGTGCCAGCAGCTCAAACAGGGGGCAATGGGACGAGCAGTACTTC.

V gene TRBV30 combines with J gene TRBJ1-5; D is unclear. From germline, CDR1 is GTSNPN and CDR2 SVGIG (reference sequence). The CDR3 consists of 13 residues. The V and J ends lost 5 bases and 1 base respectively, with 9 bases between them. The CDR3 DNA is TGTGCCTGGGGTGCGCAGAGCAATCAGCCCCAGCATTTT. It is translated as CAWGAQSNQPQHF.

In its sample, this clonotype was seen many times. The chain employs TRBV11-2 and TRBJ2-5; weak D call: TRBD2 (5 bases). The CDR3 runs 13 residues. Germline CDR1 reads SGHAT; CDR2 reads FQNNGV. Trimming took 6 bases from V and 6 from J, leaving 14 bases between them. The CDR3 loop reads CASRPRAGQTQYF. In DNA form, the CDR3 reads TGTGCCAGCAGACCGAGGGCAGGTCAGACCCAGTACTTC.

The V call is TRBV7-3, the J call TRBJ2-3; D may match TRBD1 or TRBD2 (5 bases each). V was trimmed by 3 bases and J by 4 bases, leaving 11 bases between them. Germline-derived CDR1 and CDR2 are SGHTA and FQGTGA. The CDR3 totals 14 residues. The chain's CDR3 is CASSFAGRPDTQYF. For the CDR3, the DNA is TGTGCCAGCAGCTTTGCAGGGAGACCAGATACGCAGTATTTT.

The CDR3 DNA reads TGCGCCAGCAGCCACCTGACAGAGGGGTATGGCTACACCTTC. It specifies CASSHLTEGYGYTF. This chain links TRBV4-1 with TRBJ1-2, with D possibly being TRBD1 (5 bases). Germline V gene sequence: CDR1 MGHRA, CDR2 YSYEKL. There are 14 residues in the CDR3. With 3 bases removed from V and 5 bases from J, the gap between germline ends came to 13 bases.

This clonotype turned up a few times. The V gene is TRBV19, the J gene TRBJ2-7, with D tentatively TRBD1 or TRBD2 (5 bases each). The length of the CDR3 is 13 residues. Germline CDR1 LNHDA, CDR2 SQIVND (reference sequence). Trimming removed 5 bases from V and 4 bases from J, with 12 bases in between. DNA of the CDR3: TGTGCCAGTAGTCGGGGCCTGATATACGAGCAGTACTTC. It yields the protein CASSRGLIYEQYF.

This chain uses TRBV7-9 with TRBJ2-7; the D gene is possibly TRBD1 (5 bases). Trimming removed 4 bases at V and 3 bases at J, with 13 bases between. The CDR3 totals 14 residues. Germline CDR1 and CDR2: SEHNR and FQNEAQ (reference sequence). CDR3 sequence (DNA): TGTGCCAGCAGCTCGACCATTGACAGCTACGAGCAGTACTTC. Protein product: CASSSTIDSYEQYF.

This clonotype was recorded at least ten times. The V and J genes are TRBV28 and TRBJ2-1, with D possibly matching TRBD2 (5 bases). Germline V CDR1 and CDR2: MDHEN, SYDVKM. This CDR3 is built from 15 residues. V gave up 9 bases and J gave up 4 bases, with 19 bases separating them. The CDR3 DNA reads as TGTGCCAGTCAATCAGGACTTACCCGTTACAATGAGCAGTTCTTC. Its translation is CASQSGLTRYNEQFF.

This clonotype was found a few times. The chain couples TRBV5-5 to TRBJ2-1, with TRBD2 matching over 12 bases. CDR1 SGHKS and CDR2 YYEKEE come from the germline V gene (reference sequence). V trimming: 0 bases; J trimming: 12 bases; junction bases outside the gene matches: 13. This CDR3 contains 17 residues. CDR3 sequence (DNA): TGTGCCAGCAGCTTGGTTGCGACTAGCGGGGGAATACTGGGGCAGTTCTTC. Encoded protein: CASSLVATSGGILGQFF.

This clonotype was recorded at least ten times. The chain carries TRBV5-1 and TRBJ2-1; D may be TRBD1 or TRBD2 (6 bases each). Germline V gives CDR1 SGHRS, CDR2 YFSETQ. V shed 0 bases and J shed 6 bases, with 13 bases lying between them. This CDR3 region has 15 residues. The CDR3 DNA follows: TGCGCCAGCAGCTTGGAAGGGGGAGGCAGCAATGAGCAGTTCTTC. Protein: CASSLEGGGSNEQFF. Filled out from reference TRBV5-1 and TRBJ2-1, the complete variable domain reads KAGVTQTPRYLIKTRGQQVTLSCSPISGHRSVSWYQQTPGQGLQFLFEYFSETQRNKGNFPGRFSGRQFSNSRSEMNVSTLELGDSALYLCASSLEGGGSNEQFFGPGTRLTVL.

This clonotype was picked up many times. The chain couples TRBV2 to TRBJ2-3; 9 nucleotides agree with TRBD2. The V gene's germline CDR1 is SNHLY and CDR2 FYNNEI. CDR3 length: 18 amino acids. The V gene end was trimmed by 5 bases and the J gene end by 2 bases; junction bases not matched to a gene: 14. CDR3 sequence: CASSRGLAGMGPTDTQYF. The DNA of the CDR3 is TGTGCCAGCAGTAGGGGACTAGCAGGAATGGGTCCCACAGATACGCAGTATTTT.

This clonotype was picked up many times. The chain joins TRBV6-5 to TRBJ1-4; 8 nucleotides match TRBD1. This CDR3 contains 15 residues. The V gene end was trimmed by 2 bases and the J gene end by 8 bases; junction bases not matched to a gene: 7. Germline CDR1 is MNHEY and CDR2 is SVGAGI. In DNA, the CDR3 is TGTGCCAGCAGTTACGACGGGACAGGACAAGAAAAACTGTTTTTT. Residues: CASSYDGTGQEKLFF.